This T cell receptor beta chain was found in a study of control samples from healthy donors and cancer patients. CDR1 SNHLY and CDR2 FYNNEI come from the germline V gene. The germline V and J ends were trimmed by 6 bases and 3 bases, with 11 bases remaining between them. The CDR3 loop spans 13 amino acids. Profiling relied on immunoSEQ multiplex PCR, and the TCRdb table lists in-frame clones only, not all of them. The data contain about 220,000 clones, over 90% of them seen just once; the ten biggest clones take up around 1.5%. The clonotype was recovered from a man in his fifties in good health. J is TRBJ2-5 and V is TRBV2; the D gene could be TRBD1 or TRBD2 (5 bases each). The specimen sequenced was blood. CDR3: CASRSLGEETQYF. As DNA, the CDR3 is TGTGCCAGCAGAAGCTTGGGGGAAGAGACCCAGTACTTC.